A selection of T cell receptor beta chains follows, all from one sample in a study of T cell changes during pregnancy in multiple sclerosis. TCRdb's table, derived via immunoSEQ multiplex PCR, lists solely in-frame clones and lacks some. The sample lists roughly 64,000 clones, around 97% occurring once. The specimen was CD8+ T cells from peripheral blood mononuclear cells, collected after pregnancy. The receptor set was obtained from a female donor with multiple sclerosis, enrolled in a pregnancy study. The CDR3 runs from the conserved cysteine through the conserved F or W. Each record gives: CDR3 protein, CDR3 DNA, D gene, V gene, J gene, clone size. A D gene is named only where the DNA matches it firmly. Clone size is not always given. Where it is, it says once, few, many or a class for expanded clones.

cdr3_aa: CASSQDGRGPPYEQYF; cdr3_nt: TGCGCCAGCAGCCAAGATGGGAGGGGACCCCCCTACGAGCAGTACTTC; d_call: TRBD2; v_call: TRBV4-1; j_call: TRBJ2-7; clone_size: .
cdr3_aa: CATDGGYQPQHF; cdr3_nt: TGTGCAACGGACGGAGGGTATCAGCCCCAGCATTTT; d_call: .; v_call: TRBV19; j_call: TRBJ1-5; clone_size: few
cdr3_aa: CASSLSSAKESSYNEQFF; cdr3_nt: TGTGCCAGCAGTTTATCTTCCGCAAAGGAGAGCTCCTACAATGAGCAGTTCTTC; d_call: .; v_call: TRBV27; j_call: TRBJ2-1; clone_size: .
cdr3_aa: CATSRDSSYQPQHF; cdr3_nt: TGTGCCACCAGCAGGGACAGTTCCTATCAGCCCCAGCATTTT; d_call: .; v_call: TRBV15; j_call: TRBJ1-5; clone_size: .
cdr3_aa: CASSQNLAGGSYEQYF; cdr3_nt: TGTGCCAGCAGCCAAAACCTAGCGGGAGGTTCCTACGAGCAGTACTTC; d_call: TRBD2; v_call: TRBV4-2; j_call: TRBJ2-7; clone_size: .
cdr3_aa: CASSYQYYEQYF; cdr3_nt: TGTGCCAGCAGTTATCAGTACTACGAGCAGTACTTC; d_call: .; v_call: TRBV6-6; j_call: TRBJ2-7; clone_size: .
cdr3_aa: CASSPPSSGSTDTQYF; cdr3_nt: TGTGCCAGCTCACCTCCCTCTAGCGGGAGCACAGATACGCAGTATTTT; d_call: TRBD2; v_call: TRBV18; j_call: TRBJ2-3; clone_size: .
cdr3_aa: CASSPGVLANEKLFF; cdr3_nt: TGTGCCAGCAGCCCAGGGGTTCTGGCTAATGAAAAACTGTTTTTT; d_call: .; v_call: TRBV5-6; j_call: TRBJ1-4; clone_size: .
cdr3_aa: CASSATSSYTDTQYF; cdr3_nt: TGTGCCAGCAGCGCAACTAGCAGCTACACAGATACGCAGTATTTT; d_call: .; v_call: TRBV9; j_call: TRBJ2-3; clone_size: .
cdr3_aa: CASSPGQGYQPQHF; cdr3_nt: TGTGCCAGCAGCCCCGGACAGGGATATCAGCCCCAGCATTTT; d_call: TRBD1; v_call: TRBV7-9; j_call: TRBJ1-5; clone_size: .
cdr3_aa: CASSETGGSYNEQFF; cdr3_nt: TGTGCCAGCAGCGAAACAGGGGGCTCCTACAATGAGCAGTTCTTC; d_call: TRBD1; v_call: TRBV9; j_call: TRBJ2-1; clone_size: .
cdr3_aa: CASSLTVGTRPLNEQFF; cdr3_nt: TGTGCTAGCAGCTTGACGGTCGGGACTAGACCGTTAAATGAGCAGTTCTTC; d_call: TRBD2; v_call: TRBV7-7; j_call: TRBJ2-1; clone_size: .
cdr3_aa: CASSQENRPTDTQYF; cdr3_nt: TGCGCCAGCAGCCAAGAAAACAGGCCCACAGATACGCAGTATTTT; d_call: .; v_call: TRBV4-1; j_call: TRBJ2-3; clone_size: once
cdr3_aa: CATSVGGFDEKLFF; cdr3_nt: TGTGCCACATCGGTCGGGGGTTTTGATGAAAAACTGTTTTTT; d_call: .; v_call: TRBV27; j_call: TRBJ1-4; clone_size: .
cdr3_aa: CASSLMEGVVAGGPMDTQYF; cdr3_nt: TGTGCCAGCAGTTTAATGGAGGGGGTGGTAGCGGGAGGGCCTATGGATACGCAGTATTTT; d_call: TRBD2; v_call: TRBV27; j_call: TRBJ2-3; clone_size: .
cdr3_aa: CASNFRGEQFF; cdr3_nt: TGTGCCAGCAACTTTAGAGGTGAGCAGTTCTTC; d_call: .; v_call: TRBV28; j_call: TRBJ2-1; clone_size: .
cdr3_aa: CASSLGGSNQPQHF; cdr3_nt: TGTGCCAGCAGCTTAGGAGGTAGCAATCAGCCCCAGCATTTT; d_call: .; v_call: TRBV5-8; j_call: TRBJ1-5; clone_size: .
cdr3_aa: CASSQLAGVYEKLFF; cdr3_nt: TGCGCCAGCAGCCAACTAGCGGGAGTTTATGAAAAACTGTTTTTT; d_call: .; v_call: TRBV4-1; j_call: TRBJ1-4; clone_size: .
cdr3_aa: CASSFGTGDTYEQYF; cdr3_nt: TGTGCCAGCAGCTTTGGGACAGGGGATACCTACGAGCAGTACTTC; d_call: TRBD1; v_call: TRBV5-4; j_call: TRBJ2-7; clone_size: .
cdr3_aa: CASSQDGTDNTGELFF; cdr3_nt: TGCGCCAGCAGCCAAGACGGGACAGACAACACCGGGGAGCTGTTTTTT; d_call: TRBD1; v_call: TRBV4-1; j_call: TRBJ2-2; clone_size: .
cdr3_aa: CASSSPGPETQYF; cdr3_nt: TGTGCCAGCAGCTCGCCAGGGCCAGAGACCCAGTACTTC; d_call: .; v_call: TRBV7-9; j_call: TRBJ2-5; clone_size: .
cdr3_aa: CASRGGQEDDYGYTF; cdr3_nt: TGTGCCAGCAGAGGGGGACAGGAGGATGACTATGGCTACACCTTC; d_call: TRBD1; v_call: TRBV6-4; j_call: TRBJ1-2; clone_size: .
cdr3_aa: CASSLVGGQNIQYF; cdr3_nt: TGTGCCAGCAGTCTCGTGGGGGGGCAAAACATTCAGTACTTC; d_call: .; v_call: TRBV7-9; j_call: TRBJ2-4; clone_size: .
cdr3_aa: CASSLAGGYEQYF; cdr3_nt: TGTGCCAGCAGTTTGGCGGGAGGCTACGAGCAGTACTTC; d_call: TRBD2; v_call: TRBV28; j_call: TRBJ2-7; clone_size: .
cdr3_aa: CASSPRLAGTDTQYF; cdr3_nt: TGTGCCAGCAGTCCCCGTTTAGCGGGAACAGATACGCAGTATTTT; d_call: TRBD2; v_call: TRBV27; j_call: TRBJ2-3; clone_size: .
cdr3_aa: CAISVKVGTSDNNEQFF; cdr3_nt: TGTGCCATCAGTGTTAAAGTCGGGACTAGCGACAACAATGAGCAGTTCTTC; d_call: TRBD2; v_call: TRBV10-3; j_call: TRBJ2-1; clone_size: .
cdr3_aa: CASSYAVEGASYEQYF; cdr3_nt: TGTGCCAGCAGTTACGCGGTGGAGGGGGCCTCCTACGAGCAGTACTTC; d_call: .; v_call: TRBV6-5; j_call: TRBJ2-7; clone_size: .
cdr3_aa: CASSPSGSYLVNEQFF; cdr3_nt: TGTGCCAGCAGCCCCTCGGGATCATACCTAGTGAATGAGCAGTTCTTC; d_call: .; v_call: TRBV7-2; j_call: TRBJ2-1; clone_size: once
cdr3_aa: CSATGMNTEAFF; cdr3_nt: TGCAGCGCGACAGGTATGAACACTGAAGCTTTCTTT; d_call: .; v_call: TRBV29-1; j_call: TRBJ1-1; clone_size: .
cdr3_aa: CASWYSNYNSPLHF; cdr3_nt: TGTGCCAGCTGGTACAGCAACTATAATTCACCCCTCCACTTT; d_call: .; v_call: TRBV5-4; j_call: TRBJ1-6; clone_size: .
cdr3_aa: CASSLGGTGTTQFF; cdr3_nt: TGTGCCAGCAGCTTAGGGGGGACTGGGACTACGCAGTTCTTC; d_call: TRBD2; v_call: TRBV7-8; j_call: TRBJ2-1; clone_size: .
cdr3_aa: CASTGDRGGDEQYF; cdr3_nt: TGTGCCAGCACCGGAGACAGGGGAGGCGACGAGCAGTACTTC; d_call: TRBD1; v_call: TRBV7-9; j_call: TRBJ2-7; clone_size: .
cdr3_aa: CASSLRAGTDTQYF; cdr3_nt: TGTGCCAGCAGCTTAAGAGCGGGAACAGATACGCAGTATTTT; d_call: TRBD2; v_call: TRBV11-1; j_call: TRBJ2-3; clone_size: once
cdr3_aa: CASSQSGTEDYYGYTF; cdr3_nt: TGCGCCAGCAGTCAATCAGGGACAGAGGATTACTATGGCTACACCTTC; d_call: TRBD1; v_call: TRBV23-1; j_call: TRBJ1-2; clone_size: .
cdr3_aa: CASSSLPGQTNTGELFF; cdr3_nt: TGTGCCAGCAGCTCACTTCCGGGACAGACGAACACCGGGGAGCTGTTTTTT; d_call: TRBD1; v_call: TRBV7-6; j_call: TRBJ2-2; clone_size: .
cdr3_aa: CASSLTSTNTGELFF; cdr3_nt: TGTGCCAGCAGTTTGACTAGTACGAACACCGGGGAGCTGTTTTTT; d_call: .; v_call: TRBV6-5; j_call: TRBJ2-2; clone_size: .
cdr3_aa: CASSVTTSGVNEQFF; cdr3_nt: TGTGCCAGCAGTGTTACTACTAGCGGGGTAAATGAGCAGTTCTTC; d_call: TRBD2; v_call: TRBV2; j_call: TRBJ2-1; clone_size: .
cdr3_aa: CASSPEGLAISYEQYF; cdr3_nt: TGCGCCAGCAGCCCAGAGGGACTAGCAATCTCCTACGAGCAGTACTTC; d_call: TRBD2; v_call: TRBV4-1; j_call: TRBJ2-7; clone_size: .
cdr3_aa: CASSPGTSGHYEQYF; cdr3_nt: TGTGCCAGCAGTCCCGGGACTAGCGGGCACTACGAGCAGTACTTC; d_call: TRBD2; v_call: TRBV27; j_call: TRBJ2-7; clone_size: .
cdr3_aa: CASSLTPSGYNYEQYF; cdr3_nt: TGTGCCAGCAGTTTAACCCCTAGCGGGTACAACTACGAGCAGTACTTC; d_call: TRBD2; v_call: TRBV27; j_call: TRBJ2-7; clone_size: once
cdr3_aa: CASSLRPPTSGSYNEQFF; cdr3_nt: TGTGCCAGCAGCTTACGTCCCCCGACTAGCGGGAGCTACAATGAGCAGTTCTTC; d_call: TRBD2; v_call: TRBV7-8; j_call: TRBJ2-1; clone_size: .
cdr3_aa: CAISRIAGGPAQSVVNEQFF; cdr3_nt: TGTGCCATCAGCCGGATAGCGGGAGGGCCCGCACAATCAGTAGTCAATGAGCAGTTCTTC; d_call: TRBD2; v_call: TRBV10-3; j_call: TRBJ2-1; clone_size: .
cdr3_aa: CASSPTPGGELFF; cdr3_nt: TGTGCCAGCAGTCCCACCCCCGGGGGGGAGCTGTTTTTT; d_call: .; v_call: TRBV6-5; j_call: TRBJ2-2; clone_size: .
cdr3_aa: CASSEPGLDTEAFF; cdr3_nt: TGTGCCAGCAGTGAGCCAGGGCTGGACACTGAAGCTTTCTTT; d_call: .; v_call: TRBV2; j_call: TRBJ1-1; clone_size: few
cdr3_aa: CASSMQGLLDEQFF; cdr3_nt: TGTGCCAGTAGTATGCAGGGGCTATTGGATGAGCAGTTCTTC; d_call: .; v_call: TRBV19; j_call: TRBJ2-1; clone_size: .
cdr3_aa: CASSTRVNEQFF; cdr3_nt: TGTGCCAGCAGCACCAGGGTGAATGAGCAGTTCTTC; d_call: .; v_call: TRBV28; j_call: TRBJ2-1; clone_size: .
cdr3_aa: CASRLRGLAGASDTQYF; cdr3_nt: TGTGCCAGCAGACTCCGGGGACTAGCGGGAGCTTCAGATACGCAGTATTTT; d_call: TRBD2; v_call: TRBV7-9; j_call: TRBJ2-3; clone_size: .
cdr3_aa: CASSRQVSSYNEQFF; cdr3_nt: TGTGCCAGCAGCAGACAGGTCAGCTCCTACAATGAGCAGTTCTTC; d_call: .; v_call: TRBV5-6; j_call: TRBJ2-1; clone_size: .
cdr3_aa: CASNQGVGYSYEQYF; cdr3_nt: TGTGCCAGCAATCAGGGGGTAGGGTACTCCTACGAGCAGTACTTC; d_call: TRBD1; v_call: TRBV28; j_call: TRBJ2-7; clone_size: .
cdr3_aa: CASSEFGGDNTDTQYF; cdr3_nt: TGTGCCAGCAGCGAGTTCGGCGGAGATAACACAGATACGCAGTATTTT; d_call: .; v_call: TRBV9; j_call: TRBJ2-3; clone_size: .
cdr3_aa: CASRDGVTEAFF; cdr3_nt: TGTGCCAGTAGGGATGGAGTCACTGAAGCTTTCTTT; d_call: .; v_call: TRBV19; j_call: TRBJ1-1; clone_size: medium-sized
cdr3_aa: CASSLGVSSYEQYF; cdr3_nt: TGTGCCAGCAGCTTAGGAGTAAGCTCCTACGAGCAGTACTTC; d_call: .; v_call: TRBV7-9; j_call: TRBJ2-7; clone_size: .
cdr3_aa: CAISESNAGTGNYGYTF; cdr3_nt: TGTGCCATCAGTGAGTCGAACGCCGGGACAGGGAACTATGGCTACACCTTC; d_call: TRBD1; v_call: TRBV10-3; j_call: TRBJ1-2; clone_size: .
cdr3_aa: CASSFPDRGYGYTF; cdr3_nt: TGTGCCAGCAGCTTCCCGGACAGGGGCTATGGCTACACCTTC; d_call: TRBD1; v_call: TRBV7-9; j_call: TRBJ1-2; clone_size: .
cdr3_aa: CASSPGADQPQHF; cdr3_nt: TGTGCCAGCTCACCAGGGGCAGATCAGCCCCAGCATTTT; d_call: .; v_call: TRBV18; j_call: TRBJ1-5; clone_size: .
cdr3_aa: CASSLWGQGRGAFF; cdr3_nt: TGTGCCAGCAGCTTGTGGGGACAGGGTAGGGGAGCTTTCTTT; d_call: TRBD1; v_call: TRBV5-6; j_call: TRBJ1-1; clone_size: .
cdr3_aa: CASSYAAGYGYTF; cdr3_nt: TGTGCCAGCAGTTACGCGGCGGGCTATGGCTACACCTTC; d_call: .; v_call: TRBV6-5; j_call: TRBJ1-2; clone_size: once
cdr3_aa: CSVEVVGADRGLTNEQFF; cdr3_nt: TGCAGCGTTGAAGTTGTAGGAGCGGACAGGGGGCTAACTAATGAGCAGTTCTTC; d_call: TRBD1; v_call: TRBV29-1; j_call: TRBJ2-1; clone_size: .
cdr3_aa: CASSLGPGNEQFF; cdr3_nt: TGTGCCAGCAGCTTAGGACCGGGCAATGAGCAGTTCTTC; d_call: .; v_call: TRBV7-8; j_call: TRBJ2-1; clone_size: .